These T cell receptor beta chains were read from a single sample in a study of somatic mutations in cytotoxic T cells in rheumatoid arthritis. The table came from immunoSEQ multiplex PCR; TCRdb's copy has only in-frame clones and leaves some out. The table records 2,000 to 3,000 clones, more than 70% of them present only once. Input material: CD8+ T cells sorted from blood. These receptors came from a woman aged 40 to 50 with rheumatoid arthritis. The CDR3 runs from the conserved cysteine through the conserved F or W. Each record gives: J gene, V gene, clone size, D gene, CDR3 DNA, CDR3 protein. A D gene is named only where the DNA matches it firmly. The size field is filled for only some rows; it gives once, few, many or a size class.

>TRBJ2-1|TRBV7-9|.|.
TGTGCCAGCAGCCTCGGCGGGCAGTTCTTC
CASSLGGQFF
>TRBJ2-2|TRBV6-4|.|TRBD2
TGTGCCAGCAGTGACTCCGAACTAGCGGGGGGCACCGGGGAGCTGTTTTTT
CASSDSELAGGTGELFF
>TRBJ1-1|TRBV11-3|once|.
TGTGCCAGCAGCTTACGGGAGAACACTGAAGCTTTCTTT
CASSLRENTEAFF
>TRBJ1-2|TRBV28|.|.
TGTGCCAGCAGTCACACAATTCAGGGACTCAGTGGCTACACCTTC
CASSHTIQGLSGYTF
>TRBJ2-3|TRBV28|.|TRBD1
TGTGCCAGCAGTTCACTTGGCACAGGGGGCGGTCGACAGCACCAGTATTTT
CASSSLGTGGGRQHQYF
>TRBJ2-1|TRBV13|once|TRBD1
TGTGCCAGCAGCTTAGGCATGGGACAGGGGATTGAGCAGTTCTTC
CASSLGMGQGIEQFF
>TRBJ1-2|TRBV19|.|.
TGTGCCAGTAGTGGGGGGGGACCGGGCTACACCTTC
CASSGGGPGYTF
>TRBJ2-7|TRBV28|.|TRBD1
TGTGCCAGCAGCTCGGGACAGGGTAGGTACGAGCAGTACTTC
CASSSGQGRYEQYF
>TRBJ1-2|TRBV5-6|once|TRBD1
TGTGCCAGCAGCCCACCGGGACAGCCGTTCTATGGCTACACCTTC
CASSPPGQPFYGYTF
>TRBJ1-2|TRBV27|medium-sized|TRBD1
TGTGCCAGCAGTACACAGGGGGCCAACTATGGCTACACCTTC
CASSTQGANYGYTF
>TRBJ1-5|TRBV28|.|.
TGTGCCAGCTCTCTGGGGGCTACTAGCAATCAGCCCCAGCATTTT
CASSLGATSNQPQHF
>TRBJ1-5|TRBV27|.|.
TGTGCCAGCAGTTTATTCTCCAATCAGCCCCAGCATTTT
CASSLFSNQPQHF
>TRBJ1-2|TRBV7-9|.|TRBD1
TGTGCCAGCAGCTTGACAGGGGGTGGTGACTATGGCTACACCTTC
CASSLTGGGDYGYTF
>TRBJ2-3|TRBV28|.|TRBD1
TGTGCCAGCAGTTACCCCTCGGGACAGGGTGCGGAGGGCACAGATACGCAGTATTTT
CASSYPSGQGAEGTDTQYF
>TRBJ1-2|TRBV15|few|TRBD1
TGTGCCACCAGCAGAGACCCGGGGGACAGGGGAATCAGTGGCTACACCTTC
CATSRDPGDRGISGYTF
>TRBJ2-7|TRBV2|.|.
TGTGCCAGCAGCCCCTTATCAGGGGTATCCTACGAGCAGTACTTC
CASSPLSGVSYEQYF
>TRBJ2-7|TRBV29-1|.|.
TGCAGCGTTGGGGGCAGGGGAAACTACGAGCAGTACTTC
CSVGGRGNYEQYF
>TRBJ1-5|TRBV28|once|TRBD1
TGTGCCAGCAGTCTGCAAGGGACAGGGGACCTCAATCAGCCCCAGCATTTT
CASSLQGTGDLNQPQHF
>TRBJ2-7|TRBV7-9|.|.
TGTGCCAGCAGCTTAGCAGAGGGCCTTAACTACGAGCAGTACTTC
CASSLAEGLNYEQYF
>TRBJ2-7|TRBV27|.|TRBD1
TGTGCCAGCAGTCTAGGACAGGGGTCCTACGAGCAGTACTTC
CASSLGQGSYEQYF
>TRBJ1-3|TRBV7-9|.|TRBD1
TGTGCCAGCAGCTTTACAGGGGCTGAGAACACCATATATTTT
CASSFTGAENTIYF
>TRBJ1-2|TRBV7-2|.|TRBD1
TGTGCCAGCAGCTTCCCGGGACAGGGGCATGGCTACACCTTC
CASSFPGQGHGYTF
>TRBJ1-4|TRBV15|.|.
TGTGCTACCATCAGAGATGTAGAGGTTAATGAAAAACTGTTTTTT
CATIRDVEVNEKLFF
>TRBJ1-1|TRBV4-2|.|.
TGTGCCAGCAGCCTCTCTAGTTTGGGAGCTTTCTTT
CASSLSSLGAFF
>TRBJ2-5|TRBV28|.|TRBD2
TGTGCCAGCAGTCTGGAGGGACTAGCCCCACAAGAGACCCAGTACTTC
CASSLEGLAPQETQYF
>TRBJ2-7|TRBV2|.|TRBD1
TGTGCCACCGTGTTACGGGACAGGGGAAACGAGCAGTACTTC
CATVLRDRGNEQYF
>TRBJ2-7|TRBV14|.|TRBD2
TGTGCCAGCAGCCAAGACGGGGGGTCACACTCCTACGAGCAGTACTTC
CASSQDGGSHSYEQYF
>TRBJ1-2|TRBV19|.|.
TGTGCCAGTAGTCCCAACCTCGGACAGTACGGCTACACCTTC
CASSPNLGQYGYTF
>TRBJ1-6|TRBV5-8|once|TRBD1
TGTGCCAGCAGCGATGCGGACAGGTATCTTTCACCCCTCCACTTT
CASSDADRYLSPLHF
>TRBJ1-1|TRBV6-1|few|.
TGTGCCAGCAGTGAATTCGAAAAGGGGATGAACACTGAAGCTTTCTTT
CASSEFEKGMNTEAFF
>TRBJ1-3|TRBV29-1|.|TRBD1
TGCAGCGTTGAAGGGTTCGGGGGGACAGGGAACAATGGAAACACCATATATTTT
CSVEGFGGTGNNGNTIYF
>TRBJ2-3|TRBV7-9|once|TRBD2
TGTGCCAGCAACCCCCCGGACGGGGGGGCTGCAGATACGCAGTATTTT
CASNPPDGGAADTQYF
>TRBJ2-3|TRBV7-9|.|TRBD2
TGTGCCAGCAGCTCGGGGACTAGCGGGCTCACAGATACGCAGTATTTT
CASSSGTSGLTDTQYF
>TRBJ2-3|TRBV28|.|TRBD2
TGTGCCAGCGCGGGAGGCCGATCTAGCACAGATACGCAGTATTTT
CASAGGRSSTDTQYF
>TRBJ2-3|TRBV6-4|.|.
TGTGCCAGCAGCAGGGGTCCCACAGATACGCAGTATTTT
CASSRGPTDTQYF
>TRBJ2-7|TRBV27|.|TRBD1
TGTGCCAGCAGCCAGACAGGGCCCTACGAGCAGTACTTC
CASSQTGPYEQYF
>TRBJ1-4|TRBV6-1|once|TRBD1
TGCGCCAGCAGTGAAGCCACAGGGGGCAATGAAAAACTGTTTTTT
CASSEATGGNEKLFF
>TRBJ2-1|TRBV4-3|.|TRBD2
TGCGCCAGCAGCCAAGACCCTCGAGGCGAGCGGGGGGGCCAGGAGCAGTTCTTC
CASSQDPRGERGGQEQFF
>TRBJ2-1|TRBV14|.|TRBD2
TGTGCCAGCAGCCAACTAGCGGGAGGAGAGCAGTTCTTC
CASSQLAGGEQFF
>TRBJ1-1|TRBV5-1|.|.
TGCGCCAGCCAAATCGGGGGGAACACTGAAGCTTTCTTT
CASQIGGNTEAFF
>TRBJ2-1|TRBV5-1|once|.
TGCGCCAGCAGCTTGGAGACTTACAATGAGCAGTTCTTC
CASSLETYNEQFF
>TRBJ2-1|TRBV4-1|.|TRBD1
TGCGCCAGCAGCCTTCCGGGACAGGGGGCGAATGAGCAGTTCTTC
CASSLPGQGANEQFF
>TRBJ1-5|TRBV6-4|.|TRBD1
TGTGCCAGCAGTGAGTGGACAGGGAGTCAGCCCCAGCATTTT
CASSEWTGSQPQHF